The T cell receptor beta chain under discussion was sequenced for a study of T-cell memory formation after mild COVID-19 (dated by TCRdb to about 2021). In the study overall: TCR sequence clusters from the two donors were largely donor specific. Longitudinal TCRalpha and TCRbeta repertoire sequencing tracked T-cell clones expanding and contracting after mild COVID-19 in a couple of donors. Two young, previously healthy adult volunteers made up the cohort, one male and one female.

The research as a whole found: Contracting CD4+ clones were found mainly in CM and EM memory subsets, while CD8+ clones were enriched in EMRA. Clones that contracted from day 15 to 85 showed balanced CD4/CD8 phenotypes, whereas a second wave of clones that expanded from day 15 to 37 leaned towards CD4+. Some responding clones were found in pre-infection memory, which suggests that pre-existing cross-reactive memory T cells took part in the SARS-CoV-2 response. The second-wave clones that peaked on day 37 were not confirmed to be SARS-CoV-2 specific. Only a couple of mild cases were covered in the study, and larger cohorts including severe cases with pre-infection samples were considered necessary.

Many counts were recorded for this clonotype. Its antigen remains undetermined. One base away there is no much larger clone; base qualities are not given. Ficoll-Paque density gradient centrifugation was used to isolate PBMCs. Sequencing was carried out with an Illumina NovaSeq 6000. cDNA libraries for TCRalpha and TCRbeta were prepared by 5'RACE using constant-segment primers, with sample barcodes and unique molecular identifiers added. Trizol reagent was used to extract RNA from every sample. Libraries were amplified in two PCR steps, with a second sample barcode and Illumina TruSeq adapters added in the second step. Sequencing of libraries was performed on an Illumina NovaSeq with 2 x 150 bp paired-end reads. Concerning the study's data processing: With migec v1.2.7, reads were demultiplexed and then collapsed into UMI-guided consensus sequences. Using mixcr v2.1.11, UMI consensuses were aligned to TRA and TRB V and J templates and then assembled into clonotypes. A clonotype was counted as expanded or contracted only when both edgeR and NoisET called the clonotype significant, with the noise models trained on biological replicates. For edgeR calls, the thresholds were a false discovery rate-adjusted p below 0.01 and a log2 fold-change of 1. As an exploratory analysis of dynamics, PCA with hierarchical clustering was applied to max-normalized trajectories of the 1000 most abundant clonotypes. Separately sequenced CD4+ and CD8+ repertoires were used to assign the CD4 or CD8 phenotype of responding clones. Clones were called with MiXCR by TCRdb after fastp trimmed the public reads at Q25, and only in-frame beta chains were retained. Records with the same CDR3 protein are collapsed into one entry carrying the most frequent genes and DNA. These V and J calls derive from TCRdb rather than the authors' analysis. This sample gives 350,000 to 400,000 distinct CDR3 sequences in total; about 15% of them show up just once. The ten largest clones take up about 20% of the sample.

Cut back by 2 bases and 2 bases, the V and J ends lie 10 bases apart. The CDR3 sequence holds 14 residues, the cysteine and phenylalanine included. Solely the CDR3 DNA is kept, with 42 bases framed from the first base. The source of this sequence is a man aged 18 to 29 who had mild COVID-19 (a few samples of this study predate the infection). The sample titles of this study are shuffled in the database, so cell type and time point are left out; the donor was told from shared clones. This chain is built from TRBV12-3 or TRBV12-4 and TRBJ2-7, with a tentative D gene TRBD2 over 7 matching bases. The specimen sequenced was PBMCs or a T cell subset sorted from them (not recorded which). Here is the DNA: TGTGCCAGCAGTTTATTGGGGGGGCCCTACGAGCAGTACTTC. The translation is CASSLLGGPYEQYF.